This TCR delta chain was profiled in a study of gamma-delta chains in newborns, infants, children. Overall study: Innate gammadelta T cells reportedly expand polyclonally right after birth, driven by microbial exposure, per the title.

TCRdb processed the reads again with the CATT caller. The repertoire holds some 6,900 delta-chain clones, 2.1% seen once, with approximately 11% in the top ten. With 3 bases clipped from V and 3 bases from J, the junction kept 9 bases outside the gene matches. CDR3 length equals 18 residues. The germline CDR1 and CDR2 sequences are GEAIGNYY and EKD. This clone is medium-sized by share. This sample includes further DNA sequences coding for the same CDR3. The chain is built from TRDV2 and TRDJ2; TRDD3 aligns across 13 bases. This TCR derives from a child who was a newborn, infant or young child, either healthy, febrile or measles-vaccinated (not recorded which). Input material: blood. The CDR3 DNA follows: TGTGCCTGTGACCCCTTACTGGGGGATACGCTAATGACAGCACAACTCTTCTTT. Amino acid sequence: CACDPLLGDTLMTAQLFF.